Listed below are T cell receptor beta chains from one sample, sequenced in a study of neurological immune-mediated disorders. TCRdb recomputed calls from the 5' RACE reads with MiXCR, one row per CDR3 protein. The repertoire holds some 28,000 distinct CDR3 sequences, with roughly an eighth as singletons. The sample comprised PBMCs. Every receptor here comes from a man aged 55 to 70 in good health. Both conserved end residues are part of each CDR3. A D gene is named only where the DNA matches it firmly. Clone size is stated in some rows and not others, as once, few, many or a class when expanded.

abundance	v_gene	j_gene	d_gene	CDR3nt	CDR3aa
many	TRBV20-1	TRBJ2-5	TRBD2	TGCAGTCCACTAGCGGGGGAGACCCAGTACTTC	CSPLAGETQYF
many	TRBV27	TRBJ2-1	-	TGTGCCAGCAGTTTAGGGTTGGGTGAGCAGTTCTTC	CASSLGLGEQFF
many	TRBV28	TRBJ2-1	TRBD1	TGTGCCAGCAGTCCAGGGGGTGGGTACGATGAGCAGTTCTTC	CASSPGGGYDEQFF
many	TRBV12-3/TRBV12-4	TRBJ1-5	-	TGTGCCAGCAGCCTGGCCCATGCGGCCCAGCATTTT	CASSLAHAAQHF
many	TRBV20-1	TRBJ2-1	TRBD2	TGCAGTGCTAGAGAGGGACTAGCGGGACTCTGGGGACACAATGAGCAGTTCTTC	CSAREGLAGLWGHNEQFF
many	TRBV20-1	TRBJ1-2	-	TGCAGTGGTGGGGGACTCTATGGCTACACCTTC	CSGGGLYGYTF
many	TRBV7-2	TRBJ2-7	-	TGTGCCAGCAGCTTACCGGGTCCCTACGAGCAGTACTTC	CASSLPGPYEQYF
many	TRBV3-1	TRBJ2-7	-	TGTGCCAGCAGCCAAAGGGCAGTCTCCTACGAGCAGTACTTC	CASSQRAVSYEQYF
many	TRBV4-3	TRBJ2-5	TRBD2	TGCGCCAGCAGCCAAAGACTAGCGGATCAAGAGACCCAGTACTTC	CASSQRLADQETQYF
-	TRBV19	TRBJ1-1	-	TGTGCCAGTAGTATCCCAGGGATAGGCACTGAAGCTTTCTTT	CASSIPGIGTEAFF
many	TRBV5-1	TRBJ2-6	-	TGCGCCAGCAGCTTGAGTGTCTCTGGGGCCAACGTCCTGACTTTC	CASSLSVSGANVLTF
once	TRBV5-6	TRBJ2-5	-	TGTGCCAACAGCTCGCTGGAGACCCAGTACTTC	CANSSLETQYF
many	TRBV7-8	TRBJ1-1	-	TGTGCCAGCAGCTTAATGAGGGGTTTGCACACTGAAGCTTTCTTT	CASSLMRGLHTEAFF
many	TRBV20-1	TRBJ2-3	TRBD2	TGCAGTGCCGGTCTAGCGGGAGACGGTACGCAGTATTTT	CSAGLAGDGTQYF
many	TRBV15	TRBJ2-6	-	TGTGCCACCAGCAGAGAATACAGGGCCAACGTCCTGACTTTC	CATSREYRANVLTF
many	TRBV6-5	TRBJ2-1	-	TGTGCCAGCAGTTACGCACCTCACAATGAGCAGTTCTTC	CASSYAPHNEQFF
many	TRBV5-1	TRBJ2-7	-	TGCGCCAGCAGCTTGGAAAGTCGGATAGGTGGACAGTACTTC	CASSLESRIGGQYF
many	TRBV11-2	TRBJ1-3	-	TGTGCCAGCAGCTTAGTGTCTGGAAACACCATATATTTT	CASSLVSGNTIYF
many	TRBV6-5	TRBJ2-7	TRBD1	TGTGCCAGCAGTTTCGGGACAGGGACCAACGAGCAGTACTTC	CASSFGTGTNEQYF
many	TRBV7-9	TRBJ2-1	TRBD2	TGTGCCAGCAGCCCAGTGGTTTTTGGGCGGGGGATCCCCAATGAGCAGTTCTTC	CASSPVVFGRGIPNEQFF
many	TRBV25-1	TRBJ1-1	-	TGTGCCAGCAAACGGAACACTGAAGCTTTCTTT	CASKRNTEAFF
medium-sized	TRBV25-1	TRBJ2-7	TRBD2	TGTGCCAGCAGTGGTACCGGGACTAGCGGGAGTCGGTACTTC	CASSGTGTSGSRYF
-	TRBV6-2/TRBV6-3	TRBJ1-5	-	TGTGCCAGCAGCTCGGATGACTATAGCAATCAGCCCCAGCATTTT	CASSSDDYSNQPQHF
many	TRBV7-2	TRBJ2-7	-	TGTGCCAGCAGCTTAGTCTCGGGCAGGGGAAAGCACGAGCAGTACTTC	CASSLVSGRGKHEQYF
many	TRBV20-1	TRBJ2-3	TRBD2	TGCAGTGCTAGAGATTTAGGCGGGGGGACCACAGATACGCAGTATTTT	CSARDLGGGTTDTQYF
many	TRBV3-1	TRBJ1-2	-	TGTGCCAGCAGCCAACCGGACAGAAGTTTCTATGGCTACACCTTC	CASSQPDRSFYGYTF
many	TRBV10-3	TRBJ2-2	TRBD1	TGTGCCATCAGTGAGTCTCGGACAGGGGGCATCGGGGAGCTGTTTTTT	CAISESRTGGIGELFF
many	TRBV5-1	TRBJ2-5	TRBD2	TGCGCCAGCAGCAGCGGGGGAGTTCGGGAGACCCAGTACTTC	CASSSGGVRETQYF
-	TRBV7-2	TRBJ2-7	-	TGTGCCAGCAGGGGCGGGCTTAGTCGCTACGAGCAGTACTTC	CASRGGLSRYEQYF
many	TRBV4-2	TRBJ1-4	TRBD1	TGTGCCAGCAGCCGCAACCCGACAGGGACTAATGAAAAACTGTTTTTT	CASSRNPTGTNEKLFF
many	TRBV20-1	TRBJ1-5	-	TGCAGTGCTGGACGGGACACCCAGTATCAGCCCCAGCATTTT	CSAGRDTQYQPQHF
many	TRBV20-1	TRBJ2-2	TRBD2	TGCAGTGCTAGAGATCCACTAGCGGGAATGTCGAGCACCGGGGAGCTGTTTTTT	CSARDPLAGMSSTGELFF
-	TRBV10-3	TRBJ2-1	TRBD2	TGTGCCATCAGTGCTAGCGGGGCGGCGGATGAGCAGTTCTTC	CAISASGAADEQFF
many	TRBV7-2	TRBJ2-5	-	TGTGCCAGCACGATAGGGGGGGGCGGGAACCAAGAGACCCAGTACTTC	CASTIGGGGNQETQYF
-	TRBV20-1	TRBJ1-2	-	TGCAGTGCTAGAGACGCGGGAGGGACGGGAAGTTGCTACACCTTC	CSARDAGGTGSCYTF
many	TRBV29-1	TRBJ2-1	TRBD1	TGCAGCGTTGACCCGGACAGGGCCGTCTACAATGAGCAGTTCTTC	CSVDPDRAVYNEQFF
many	TRBV20-1	TRBJ2-1	TRBD1	TGCAGTGCCCCGGACAGGGGGAACAATGAGCAGTTCTTC	CSAPDRGNNEQFF
many	TRBV7-9	TRBJ2-7	-	TGTGCCAGCAGCTCCAGTAATCTAGCGGACAGGGCGTACTTC	CASSSSNLADRAYF
-	TRBV7-2	TRBJ2-7	TRBD1	TGTGCCAGCAGCTGGACAGGGCCGCCCTACGAGCAGTACTTC	CASSWTGPPYEQYF
many	TRBV5-1	TRBJ1-2	TRBD1	TGCGCCAGCAGCCCCCCAGGGGGGACCTATGGCTACACCTTC	CASSPPGGTYGYTF
many	TRBV7-2	TRBJ1-4	-	TGTGCCAGCAGCTTAGGCGGGAGAACTAATGAAAAACTGTTTTTT	CASSLGGRTNEKLFF
many	TRBV6-5	TRBJ2-7	TRBD2	TGTGCCAGCAGGAAAGCGGGGGGACGGGGCGAGCAGTACTTC	CASRKAGGRGEQYF
many	TRBV9	TRBJ2-2	TRBD1	TGTGCCAGCAGCGACAGGGGGCGAGGGAACACCGGGGAGCTGTTTTTT	CASSDRGRGNTGELFF
medium-sized	TRBV2	TRBJ2-6	-	TGTGCCAGCATCGGAGGGTTCTCTGGGGCCAACGTCCTGACTTTC	CASIGGFSGANVLTF
many	TRBV5-5	TRBJ1-1	-	TGTGCCAGCAGCTCGCTTGAAAACACTGAAGCTTTCTTT	CASSSLENTEAFF
many	TRBV27	TRBJ2-3	-	TGTGCCAGCAGTTTCGGCCCAGATACGCAGTATTTT	CASSFGPDTQYF
many	TRBV7-8	TRBJ2-2	TRBD1	TGTGCCAGCAGCCCCCGGGACAGGGCTTCCGGGGAGCTGTTTTTT	CASSPRDRASGELFF
many	TRBV9	TRBJ2-5	-	TGTGCCAGCAGCAGGGGAAGGTACCAAGAGACCCAGTACTTC	CASSRGRYQETQYF
many	TRBV5-1	TRBJ2-3	-	TGCGCCAGCAGTTCGCAGGGGTCGGCAGATACGCAGTATTTT	CASSSQGSADTQYF
many	TRBV12-3/TRBV12-4	TRBJ1-5	-	TGTGCCAGCAGTTTTGGTGATAGCAATCAGCCCCAGCATTTT	CASSFGDSNQPQHF
many	TRBV28	TRBJ1-5	-	TGTGCCAGCAGTCTGATTTCGGACAGACAGCCCCAGCATTTT	CASSLISDRQPQHF
-	TRBV20-1	TRBJ2-3	-	TGCAGTGCTAGACACCCTACCACAGATACGCAGTATTTT	CSARHPTTDTQYF